A selection of T cell receptor beta chains follows, all from one sample in a study of T cells in Graves' hyperthyroidism and ophthalmopathy. TCRdb recomputed calls from the multiplex PCR reads with MiXCR, one row per CDR3 protein. This table holds about 760,000 distinct CDR3 sequences, about a third found once. The sample comprised blood. All receptors derive from a woman aged 40 to 49 with Graves' hyperthyroidism. Each CDR3 is given with its conserved first and last residue. A clone size is listed for some rows: how often the clone was seen (once, few, many), or a class if it is expanded.

clone size: NA
J gene: TRBJ2-7
V gene: TRBV7-9
CDR3 protein: CASSQDVPAGPRNPSYEQYF

clone size: many
J gene: TRBJ2-6
V gene: TRBV4-3
CDR3 protein: CASSQVRVAPNVLTF

clone size: many
J gene: TRBJ1-6
V gene: TRBV13
CDR3 protein: CASSLVGTGVSPLHF

clone size: few
J gene: TRBJ1-2
V gene: TRBV4-3
CDR3 protein: CASSQDRLWGYTF

clone size: many
J gene: TRBJ2-7
V gene: TRBV7-2
CDR3 protein: CASSLAQETSVYEQYF

clone size: many
J gene: TRBJ1-2
V gene: TRBV7-2
CDR3 protein: CASSLEAQNYNYGYTF

clone size: few
J gene: TRBJ2-7
V gene: TRBV2
CDR3 protein: CASSDGGAGAYEQYF

clone size: NA
J gene: TRBJ1-1
V gene: TRBV2
CDR3 protein: CASSPLPGNTEAFF

clone size: NA
J gene: TRBJ1-5
V gene: TRBV7-9
CDR3 protein: CASSIHFNQPQHF

clone size: many
J gene: TRBJ1-1
V gene: TRBV7-3
CDR3 protein: CASSLTSGTGGSEAFF

clone size: NA
J gene: TRBJ2-1
V gene: TRBV10-3
CDR3 protein: CASSPGGGLSDEQFF

clone size: few
J gene: TRBJ2-5
V gene: TRBV7-6
CDR3 protein: CASSATNPETQYF

clone size: many
J gene: TRBJ2-7
V gene: TRBV2
CDR3 protein: CASSDRVEQYF

clone size: NA
J gene: TRBJ1-2
V gene: TRBV10-3
CDR3 protein: CAISETRQAYGYTF

clone size: NA
J gene: TRBJ1-1
V gene: TRBV7-8
CDR3 protein: CASSKEREREAFF

clone size: NA
J gene: TRBJ1-3
V gene: TRBV2
CDR3 protein: CASTGGGGSGNTIYF

clone size: NA
J gene: TRBJ2-6
V gene: TRBV28
CDR3 protein: CANFSGANVLTF

clone size: few
J gene: TRBJ1-4
V gene: TRBV5-6
CDR3 protein: CASNTLAGKLFF